These 7 T cell receptor beta chains came from one sample sequenced in a study of identical twins. TCRdb reprocessed the 5' RACE reads via MiXCR and lists one record per CDR3 protein. The sample holds 430,000 or so distinct CDR3 sequences; 24% are singletons and the top ten take 2.9%. Separately, the same data were catalogued under a study of T cells expressing NK-cell markers.

Sequenced material: CD4+ T cells sorted from blood. Receptors originate from a woman younger than 30 in good health.

This clonotype was observed a handful of times. The gene calls are TRBV20-1 and TRBJ1-5; no firm D call. The germline gives CDR1 DFQATT, CDR2 SNEGSKA (reference sequence). The ends were cut back, 1 base at V and 1 base at J, with 11 bases in the middle. The CDR3 loop spans 15 amino acids. The CDR3 DNA follows: TGCAGTGCTAGAGCATCGGGTGCCAGCAATCAGCCCCAGCATTTT. Encoded protein: CSARASGASNQPQHF.

J is TRBJ2-3 and V is TRBV7-7; tentative D call: TRBD1 (5 bases). Trimming shortened V by 0 bases and J by 7 bases, and 8 bases separated the two germline ends. This CDR3 has 13 amino acids. In germline, CDR1 is SSHAT, CDR2 FNYEAQ (reference sequence). CDR3 sequence reads: CASSLADRNTQYF. The CDR3 nucleotides read TGTGCCAGCAGCTTAGCTGACAGAAATACGCAGTATTTT.

This clonotype was recorded a few times. The chain uses TRBV11-3 and TRBJ2-3, with a weak D call TRBD1 (6 bases). The CDR3 sequence is 15 residues long. The V gene lost 5 bases and the J gene lost 4 bases, with 16 bases spanning the gap. Per the germline V gene, CDR1 is SGHNT and CDR2 is YENEEA. CDR3 loop: CASSDGTGLSDTQYF. CDR3 coding DNA: TGTGCCAGCAGCGATGGAACAGGGTTGTCAGATACGCAGTATTTT. Combining the CDR3 with reference TRBV11-3 and TRBJ2-3 gives the whole variable domain EAGVVQSPRYKIIEKKQPVAFWCNPISGHNTLYWYLQNLGQGPELLIRYENEEAVDDSQLPKDRFSAERLKGVDSTLKIQPAELGDSAVYLCASSDGTGLSDTQYFGPGTRLTVL.

This clonotype was seen a few times. The rearrangement joins TRBV10-2 to TRBJ2-3; D gene ambiguous. V was pared by 6 bases and J by 0 bases, with 10 bases between. The CDR3 extends over 14 amino acids. Germline V gives CDR1 WSHSY, CDR2 SAAADI. CDR3 amino acids: CASRVERSTDTQYF. CDR3 in DNA: TGCGCCAGCAGAGTAGAACGAAGCACAGATACGCAGTATTTT.

The chain joins TRBV20-1 to TRBJ1-1; no definite D call. Germline V gives CDR1 DFQATT, CDR2 SNEGSKA (reference sequence). This CDR3 has 14 residues. The V and J ends lost 5 bases and 3 bases respectively, with 16 bases between them. In DNA form, the CDR3 reads TGCAGTGCTGTGGCAGGCCACTGGGACACTGAAGCTTTCTTT. This sequence encodes CSAVAGHWDTEAFF.

The chain uses TRBV5-1 and TRBJ2-3; D unresolved. Germline-derived CDR1 and CDR2 are SGHRS and YFSETQ. The CDR3 length is 15 residues. Deletions cut 0 bases from V and 2 bases from J, with 10 bases between. In nucleotides, the CDR3 is TGCGCCAGCAGCTTGGCCCCTCCGGCCACAGATACGCAGTATTTT. Its protein product is CASSLAPPATDTQYF.

This clonotype was recorded at least ten times. The chain employs TRBV5-1 and TRBJ1-2; TRBD1 matches 7 bases. After removal of 2 bases from V and 6 bases from J, the junction contained 16 bases not matched to a gene. Germline lookup yields CDR1 SGHRS and CDR2 YFSETQ. This CDR3 is 17 amino acids long. Here the CDR3 DNA reads TGCGCCAGCAGCTTAATACAGGGGAAAACGGCGTTAAATGGCTACACCTTC. It encodes CASSLIQGKTALNGYTF.